One and the same sample provided the 22 T cell receptor beta chains below, sequenced in a study of blood T cell repertoires in COVID-19. Produced via immunoSEQ multiplex PCR; TCRdb's table is partial and in-frame only. Among 490,000 or so clones listed, approximately 86% were seen once. Material for sequencing was PBMCs or T cells enriched from blood (not recorded which). The receptors derive from a woman aged 60-75 years who had recovered from COVID-19.

The chain uses TRBV5-1 and TRBJ1-5, with a tentative D call TRBD1 (6 bases). Germline lookup yields CDR1 SGHRS and CDR2 YFSETQ. The CDR3 sequence is 16 residues long. The V end lost 2 bases, the J end lost 2 bases, and 14 bases lay between the germline ends. The CDR3 reads CASSLTGNNGNQPQHF. The CDR3 region has the DNA TGCGCCAGCAGCTTAACAGGGAATAACGGCAATCAGCCCCAGCATTTT.

The chain joins TRBV5-1 to TRBJ2-3; D may be TRBD2 (5 bases). Germline V lookup: CDR1 SGHRS, CDR2 YFSETQ. The CDR3 spans 15 residues. Trimming cost V 5 bases and J 0 bases, with 13 bases left between them. The CDR3, as DNA: TGCGCCAGCAGACCCGGGGTAGCGAGCACAGATACGCAGTATTTT. It is translated as CASRPGVASTDTQYF.

The chain couples TRBV19 to TRBJ1-5; the match to TRBD1 covers 7 bases. Per germline, CDR1 LNHDA and CDR2 SQIVND (reference sequence). There are 17 residues in the CDR3. V dropped 6 bases and J dropped 3; count of bases not matched to a gene: 14. The CDR3 region is CASSRYVAQGSNQPQHF. In nucleotides, the CDR3 is TGTGCCAGTAGCCGCTACGTCGCACAGGGGTCCAATCAGCCCCAGCATTTT.

The V and J genes are TRBV10-3 and TRBJ2-3; 9 nucleotides agree with TRBD2. The CDR3 totals 16 residues. Germline V gene lookup returns CDR1 ENHRY and CDR2 SYGVKD. V lost 0 bases, J lost 4 bases, and 5 bases stayed unmatched. The CDR3 reads CAISESGTSLADTQYF. The DNA for the CDR3 is TGTGCCATCAGTGAGTCGGGGACTAGCCTGGCAGATACGCAGTATTTT.

This chain links TRBV15 with TRBJ2-1; 8 bases line up with TRBD2. Germline CDR1 is LNHNV and CDR2 is YYDKDF (reference sequence). Trimming at V came to 0 bases and at J to 7 bases, leaving 11 bases not matched to a gene. This CDR3 spans 17 amino acids. The CDR3 sequence: CATSREGKSGGYNEQFF. The CDR3 DNA is TGTGCCACCAGCAGAGAGGGGAAAAGCGGGGGTTATAATGAGCAGTTCTTC.

The rearrangement uses TRBV5-8 and TRBJ2-3; 8 bases are a match to TRBD1. The CDR3 sequence is 14 residues long. Trimming at V came to 6 bases and at J to 2 bases, leaving 5 bases not matched to a gene. The germline V gene has CDR1 SGHTS and CDR2 YDEGEE. CDR3 nucleotides: TGTGCCAGCACACAGGGGGGCTCCACAGATACGCAGTATTTT. Protein: CASTQGGSTDTQYF. The full variable domain, rest sourced from reference TRBV5-8 and TRBJ2-3, is EAGVTQSPTHLIKTRGQQATLRCSPISGHTSVYWYQQALGLGLQFLLWYDEGEERNRGNFPPRFSGRQFPNYSSELNVNALELEDSALYLCASTQGGSTDTQYFGPGTRLTVL.

The V and J genes are TRBV2 and TRBJ1-1; D is unclear. CDR3 length: 14 amino acids. CDR1 is SNHLY, CDR2 FYNNEI, per germline. V lost 4 bases and J lost 1, with 10 bases in between. CDR3 DNA sequence: TGTGCCAGCAGTGTGGGAGGGTGGAACACTGAAGCTTTCTTT. Residues: CASSVGGWNTEAFF.

The chain uses TRBV2 and TRBJ2-2; 7 bases are shared with TRBD2. V lost 9 bases, J lost 4 bases, and 5 bases stayed unmatched. Germline V gene lookup returns CDR1 SNHLY and CDR2 FYNNEI. The length of the CDR3 is 13 residues. The CDR3 here is CASTSVATGELFF. DNA of the CDR3: TGTGCCAGTACTAGCGTCGCCACCGGGGAGCTGTTTTTT.

The chain is built from TRBV7-6 and TRBJ2-5; 10 bases map to TRBD1. V dropped 8 bases and J dropped 5; count of bases not matched to a gene: 8. This CDR3 has 14 residues. Germline CDR1 reads SGHVS; CDR2 reads FNYEAQ. CDR3 residues: CASRETGGWETQYF. DNA of the CDR3: TGTGCCAGCCGGGAGACAGGGGGCTGGGAGACCCAGTACTTC.

As to this clone: Different DNA sequences within this sample yield the same CDR3. The CDR3 here is CASSLQGAKNIQYF. The CDR3 DNA follows: TGCGCCAGCAGCTTACAGGGAGCCAAAAACATTCAGTACTTC. This chain uses TRBV5-1 with TRBJ2-4; tentatively, D is TRBD1 (6 bases). V dropped 2 bases and J dropped 0 bases, with 6 bases sitting between them. This CDR3 is built from 14 residues. Germline loops: CDR1 SGHRS, CDR2 YFSETQ.

The chain combines TRBV28 with TRBJ1-5, with TRBD1 matching over 7 bases. Germline loops: CDR1 MDHEN, CDR2 SYDVKM. This CDR3 is built from 15 residues. V shed 7 bases, J shed 2 bases, and the junction held 8 bases outside the gene matches. The DNA for the CDR3 is TGTGCCAGCACTTCCCGACAGGGAGGCAATCAGCCCCAGCATTTT. It yields the protein CASTSRQGGNQPQHF. Complete variable domain (other parts from reference TRBV28 and TRBJ1-5): DVKVTQSSRYLVKRTGEKVFLECVQDMDHENMFWYRQDPGLGLRLIYFSYDVKMKEKGDIPEGYSVSREKKERFSLILESASTNQTSMYLCASTSRQGGNQPQHFGDGTRLSIL.

The rearrangement joins TRBV12-5 to TRBJ1-1; 8 bases are a match to TRBD1. From germline, CDR1 is LGHNT and CDR2 FRNRAP. This CDR3 contains 13 residues. The J segment lost 6 bases and the V segment lost 3 bases, leaving 3 bases of the junction unmatched. Here the CDR3 reads CASGLRQGSEAFF. The CDR3 bases are TGTGCTAGTGGTTTAAGACAGGGGTCTGAAGCTTTCTTT.

The V and J genes are TRBV5-6 and TRBJ1-6; 7 nucleotides align to TRBD1. J was trimmed by 7 bases and V by 2 bases; bases with no gene match: 3. Germline values: CDR1 SGHDT, CDR2 YYEEEE. CDR3 length: 14 residues. For the CDR3, the DNA is TGTGCCAGCAGCTTTGGGACAGCAAATTCACCCCTCCACTTT. Its protein product is CASSFGTANSPLHF. The whole variable domain, remainder taken from reference TRBV5-6 and TRBJ1-6, is DAGVTQSPTHLIKTRGQQVTLRCSPKSGHDTVSWYQQALGQGPQFIFQYYEEEERQRGNFPDRFSGHQFPNYSSELNVNALLLGDSALYLCASSFGTANSPLHFGNGTRLTVT.

V usage is TRBV25-1 and J usage is TRBJ1-4, with D possibly matching TRBD1 (5 bases). The CDR3 is 17 amino acids. Trimming shortened V by 8 bases and J by 8 bases, and 27 bases separated the two germline ends. Germline V gives CDR1 MGHDK, CDR2 SYGVNS. The CDR3 reads CASELAGRTGSQEKLFF. The CDR3, as DNA: TGTGCCAGCGAATTAGCGGGACGTACGGGGTCTCAGGAAAAACTGTTTTTT.

The rearrangement joins TRBV28 to TRBJ1-3; D is unresolved. In germline, CDR1 is MDHEN, CDR2 SYDVKM. V lost 4 bases to trimming and J lost 2 bases, with 12 bases between them. The length of the CDR3 is 15 residues. CDR3 in amino acids: CASSSIREAGNTIYF. In DNA, the CDR3 is TGTGCCAGCAGTTCCATCCGGGAGGCTGGAAACACCATATATTTT.

The chain employs TRBV5-5 and TRBJ2-7, with TRBD1 matching over 7 bases. This CDR3 region has 14 residues. V lost 4 bases to trimming and J lost 2 bases; unmatched junction nucleotides: 6. Germline CDR1 is SGHKS and CDR2 is YYEKEE (reference sequence). CDR3 amino acids: CASSQTGAPYEQYV. In DNA, the CDR3 is TGTGCCAGCAGCCAAACAGGGGCCCCCTACGAGCAGTACGTC.

The chain links TRBV3-1 (or the pseudogene TRBV3-2) to TRBJ2-3; D is unresolved. Germline CDR1 LGHDT, CDR2 YNNKEL (reference sequence). The CDR3 extends over 12 amino acids. V gave up 7 bases and J gave up 2 bases, with 7 bases separating them. CDR3 nucleotides: TGTGCCAGCATTGGAGACACAGATACGCAGTATTTT. Translated: CASIGDTDTQYF.

This chain joins TRBV4-1 and TRBJ2-7, with TRBD1 matching over 9 bases. CDR3 length equals 16 residues. CDR1 is MGHRA, CDR2 YSYEKL, per germline. Trimming at V came to 3 bases and at J to 0 bases, leaving 6 bases not matched to a gene. The CDR3 nucleotides are TGCGCCAGCAGCCACTCCGGGACAGGGACCTCCTACGAGCAGTACTTC. Translation: CASSHSGTGTSYEQYF.

The CDR3 nucleotides read TGTGCCACTCGGGACAGGGATAATGAAAAACTGTTTTTT. It is translated as CATRDRDNEKLFF. The V and J genes are TRBV24-1 and TRBJ1-4; the match to TRBD1 covers 9 bases. Germline CDR1 KGHDR, CDR2 SFDVKD. The J segment lost 4 bases and the V segment lost 10 bases, leaving 3 bases of the junction unmatched. This CDR3 region has 13 residues.

A single count supports this clone. The J gene is TRBJ2-4, the V gene TRBV2; 10 bases match TRBD1. This CDR3 comprises 20 residues. Germline V gene lookup returns CDR1 SNHLY and CDR2 FYNNEI. With 0 bases clipped from V and 1 base from J, the junction kept 12 bases outside the gene matches. CDR3 bases: TGTGCCAGCAGTGAAGCGTCGCTTTGGGACAGGGGAAGCGCCAAAAACATTCAGTACTTC. Translated, it gives CASSEASLWDRGSAKNIQYF.

This chain joins TRBV6-5 and TRBJ2-2, with TRBD1 matching over 8 bases. CDR1 is MNHEY, CDR2 SVGAGI, per germline. The CDR3 is 16 amino acids. The V gene end was trimmed by 2 bases and the J gene end by 2 bases; junction bases not matched to a gene: 4. CDR3: CASSYPGTGNTGELFF. For the CDR3, the DNA is TGTGCCAGCAGTTACCCTGGGACAGGCAACACCGGGGAGCTGTTTTTT.

This chain uses TRBV4-1 with TRBJ1-1; D is undetermined. V gave up 2 bases and J gave up 0 bases, with 16 bases separating them. Per germline, CDR1 MGHRA and CDR2 YSYEKL. The CDR3 has 17 amino acids. In DNA form, the CDR3 reads TGCGCCAGCAGCCAACAAGATACAGTCAGAATGAACACTGAAGCTTTCTTT. Translated: CASSQQDTVRMNTEAFF.